This T cell receptor beta chain comes out of a study of shared clonotypes between healthy human individuals. Findings of the study overall: Relative to their counterparts shared across all four donors, non-shared clonotypes exhibited diminished generation probabilities.

As for this clone: What it binds is unknown.

With 4 bases clipped from V and 1 base from J, the junction kept 8 bases outside the gene matches. The CDR3 sequence is 16 residues long. Germline CDR1 and CDR2: MNHNY and SVGAGI (reference sequence). Clones were sequenced by immunoSEQ multiplex PCR, and TCRdb holds only the in-frame ones, with some missing. The sample carries about 2.4 million clones, 93% recorded once. The sequence was obtained from a man between 18 and 29 years old in good health. Some clones in this sample may be carry-over from other donors' samples. Sequenced input: naive CD4+ T cells from PBMCs. The subset is: CD45RA+ positively selected. The rearrangement links TRBV6-6 to TRBJ2-7; 9 bases agree with TRBD1. The CDR3 nucleotides are TGTGCCAGCAGTTCCCAACCGGGACAGGGATCCTACGAGCAGTACTTC. It is translated as CASSSQPGQGSYEQYF.